This record concerns one T cell receptor beta chain sequence. Its matching antigen is unknown. The same CDR3 is also encoded by other DNA sequences in this sample. Deletions cut 3 bases from V and 6 bases from J, with 6 bases between. CDR3 length: 12 residues. Germline loops: CDR1 MDHEN, CDR2 SYDVKM. The data were obtained in a study of shared clonotypes between healthy human individuals. Study outcomes and limitations: Against clonotypes common to all four donors, non-shared ones had lower generation probabilities.

Some clones are missing from TCRdb's copy, which holds only in-frame ones; the method was immunoSEQ multiplex PCR. Counted here are 1.6 million or so clones, more than 95% occurring once; the ten biggest clones make up 0.95% to 1.5%. J is TRBJ1-5 and V is TRBV28; D uncertain. The source material was naive CD4+ T cells sorted from blood. Specified subset: CD45RA+ positively selected. This sequence was found in a man in his thirties or forties in good health. The CDR3 DNA follows: TGTGCCAGCAGTTTGAGCTTTCAGCCCCAGCATTTT. Translating it yields CASSLSFQPQHF. The full variable domain, its missing parts supplied by reference TRBV28 and TRBJ1-5, is DVKVTQSSRYLVKRTGEKVFLECVQDMDHENMFWYRQDPGLGLRLIYFSYDVKMKEKGDIPEGYSVSREKKERFSLILESASTNQTSMYLCASSLSFQPQHFGDGTRLSIL.